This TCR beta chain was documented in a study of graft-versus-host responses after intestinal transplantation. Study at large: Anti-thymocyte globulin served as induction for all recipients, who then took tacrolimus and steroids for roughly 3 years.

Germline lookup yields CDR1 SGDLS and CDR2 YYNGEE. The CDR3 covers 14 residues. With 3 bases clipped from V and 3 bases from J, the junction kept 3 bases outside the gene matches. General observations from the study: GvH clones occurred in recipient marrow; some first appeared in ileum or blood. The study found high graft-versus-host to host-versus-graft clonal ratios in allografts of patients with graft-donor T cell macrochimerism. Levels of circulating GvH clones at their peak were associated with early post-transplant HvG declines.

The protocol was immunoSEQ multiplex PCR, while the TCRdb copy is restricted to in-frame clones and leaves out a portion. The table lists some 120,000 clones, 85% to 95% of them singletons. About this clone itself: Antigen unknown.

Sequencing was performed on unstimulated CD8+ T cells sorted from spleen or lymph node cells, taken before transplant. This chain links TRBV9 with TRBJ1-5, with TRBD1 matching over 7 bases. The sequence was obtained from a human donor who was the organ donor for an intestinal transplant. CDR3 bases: TGTGCCAGCAGCGCGGGGACAGACAATCAGCCCCAGCATTTT. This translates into CASSAGTDNQPQHF.